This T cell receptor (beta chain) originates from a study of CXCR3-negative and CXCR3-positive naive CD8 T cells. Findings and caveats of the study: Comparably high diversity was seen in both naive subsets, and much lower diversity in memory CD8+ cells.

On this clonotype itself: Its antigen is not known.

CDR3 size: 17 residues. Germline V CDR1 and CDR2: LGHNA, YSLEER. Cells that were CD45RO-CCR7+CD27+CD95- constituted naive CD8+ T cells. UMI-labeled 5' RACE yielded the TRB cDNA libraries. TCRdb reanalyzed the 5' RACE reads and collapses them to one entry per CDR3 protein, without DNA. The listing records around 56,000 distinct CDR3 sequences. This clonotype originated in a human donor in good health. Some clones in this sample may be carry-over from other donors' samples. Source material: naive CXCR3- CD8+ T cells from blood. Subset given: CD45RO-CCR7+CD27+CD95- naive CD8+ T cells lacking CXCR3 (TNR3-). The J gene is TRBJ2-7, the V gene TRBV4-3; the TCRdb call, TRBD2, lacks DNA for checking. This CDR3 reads CASSQDRGGLEVYEQYF.